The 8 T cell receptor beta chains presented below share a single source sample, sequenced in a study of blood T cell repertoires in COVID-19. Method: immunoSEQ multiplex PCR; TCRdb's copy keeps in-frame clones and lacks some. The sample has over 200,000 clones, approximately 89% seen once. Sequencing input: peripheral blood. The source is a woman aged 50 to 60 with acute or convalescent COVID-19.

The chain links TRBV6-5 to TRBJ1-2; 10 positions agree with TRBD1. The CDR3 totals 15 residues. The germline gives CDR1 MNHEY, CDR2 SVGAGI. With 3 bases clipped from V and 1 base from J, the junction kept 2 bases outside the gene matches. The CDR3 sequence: CASSYRTGGNYGYTF. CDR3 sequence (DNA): TGTGCCAGCAGTTATAGGACAGGGGGTAACTATGGCTACACCTTC.

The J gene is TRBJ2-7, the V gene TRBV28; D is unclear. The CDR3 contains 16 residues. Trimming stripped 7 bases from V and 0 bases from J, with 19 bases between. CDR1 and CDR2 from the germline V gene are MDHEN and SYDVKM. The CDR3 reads CASIRWYGQNSYEQYF. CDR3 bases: TGTGCCAGCATCCGGTGGTATGGGCAGAACTCCTACGAGCAGTACTTC.

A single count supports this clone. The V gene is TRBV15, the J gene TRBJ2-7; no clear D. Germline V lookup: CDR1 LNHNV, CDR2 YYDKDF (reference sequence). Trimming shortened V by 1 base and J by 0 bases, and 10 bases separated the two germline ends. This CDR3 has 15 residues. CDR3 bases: TGTGCCACCAGCAGAGCTGGAGCCCTCTCCTACGAGCAGTACTTC. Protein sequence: CATSRAGALSYEQYF.

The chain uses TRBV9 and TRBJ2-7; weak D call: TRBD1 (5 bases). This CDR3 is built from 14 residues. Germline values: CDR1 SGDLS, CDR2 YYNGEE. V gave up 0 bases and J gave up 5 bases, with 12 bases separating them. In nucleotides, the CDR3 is TGTGCCAGCAGCGTAGGACAGACCCTTCACGAGCAGTACTTC. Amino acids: CASSVGQTLHEQYF.

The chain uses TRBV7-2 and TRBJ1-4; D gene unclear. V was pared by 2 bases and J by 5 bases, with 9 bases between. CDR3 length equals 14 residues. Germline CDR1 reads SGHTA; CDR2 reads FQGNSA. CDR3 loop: CASSLNRENEKLFF. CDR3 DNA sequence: TGTGCCAGCAGCTTAAATAGGGAGAATGAAAAACTGTTTTTT.

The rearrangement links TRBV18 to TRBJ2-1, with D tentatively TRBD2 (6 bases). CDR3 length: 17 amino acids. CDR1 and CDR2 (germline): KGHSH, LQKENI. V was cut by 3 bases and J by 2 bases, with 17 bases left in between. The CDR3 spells CASSPPGALAAYNEQFF. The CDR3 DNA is TGTGCCAGCTCACCCCCAGGCGCACTAGCAGCCTACAATGAGCAGTTCTTC.

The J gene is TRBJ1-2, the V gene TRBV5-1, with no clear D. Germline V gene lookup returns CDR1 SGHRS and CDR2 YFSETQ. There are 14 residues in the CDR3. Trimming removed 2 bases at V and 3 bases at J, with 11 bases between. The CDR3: CASSFWYTDYGYTF. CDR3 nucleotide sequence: TGCGCCAGCAGCTTTTGGTATACTGACTATGGCTACACCTTC.

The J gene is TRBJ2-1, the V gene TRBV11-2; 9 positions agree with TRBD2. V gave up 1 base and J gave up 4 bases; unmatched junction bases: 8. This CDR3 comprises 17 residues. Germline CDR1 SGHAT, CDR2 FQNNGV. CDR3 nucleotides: TGTGCCAGCAGCTTAGCGGGCGGGAGGGCCTTGTACAATGAGCAGTTCTTC. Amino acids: CASSLAGGRALYNEQFF.